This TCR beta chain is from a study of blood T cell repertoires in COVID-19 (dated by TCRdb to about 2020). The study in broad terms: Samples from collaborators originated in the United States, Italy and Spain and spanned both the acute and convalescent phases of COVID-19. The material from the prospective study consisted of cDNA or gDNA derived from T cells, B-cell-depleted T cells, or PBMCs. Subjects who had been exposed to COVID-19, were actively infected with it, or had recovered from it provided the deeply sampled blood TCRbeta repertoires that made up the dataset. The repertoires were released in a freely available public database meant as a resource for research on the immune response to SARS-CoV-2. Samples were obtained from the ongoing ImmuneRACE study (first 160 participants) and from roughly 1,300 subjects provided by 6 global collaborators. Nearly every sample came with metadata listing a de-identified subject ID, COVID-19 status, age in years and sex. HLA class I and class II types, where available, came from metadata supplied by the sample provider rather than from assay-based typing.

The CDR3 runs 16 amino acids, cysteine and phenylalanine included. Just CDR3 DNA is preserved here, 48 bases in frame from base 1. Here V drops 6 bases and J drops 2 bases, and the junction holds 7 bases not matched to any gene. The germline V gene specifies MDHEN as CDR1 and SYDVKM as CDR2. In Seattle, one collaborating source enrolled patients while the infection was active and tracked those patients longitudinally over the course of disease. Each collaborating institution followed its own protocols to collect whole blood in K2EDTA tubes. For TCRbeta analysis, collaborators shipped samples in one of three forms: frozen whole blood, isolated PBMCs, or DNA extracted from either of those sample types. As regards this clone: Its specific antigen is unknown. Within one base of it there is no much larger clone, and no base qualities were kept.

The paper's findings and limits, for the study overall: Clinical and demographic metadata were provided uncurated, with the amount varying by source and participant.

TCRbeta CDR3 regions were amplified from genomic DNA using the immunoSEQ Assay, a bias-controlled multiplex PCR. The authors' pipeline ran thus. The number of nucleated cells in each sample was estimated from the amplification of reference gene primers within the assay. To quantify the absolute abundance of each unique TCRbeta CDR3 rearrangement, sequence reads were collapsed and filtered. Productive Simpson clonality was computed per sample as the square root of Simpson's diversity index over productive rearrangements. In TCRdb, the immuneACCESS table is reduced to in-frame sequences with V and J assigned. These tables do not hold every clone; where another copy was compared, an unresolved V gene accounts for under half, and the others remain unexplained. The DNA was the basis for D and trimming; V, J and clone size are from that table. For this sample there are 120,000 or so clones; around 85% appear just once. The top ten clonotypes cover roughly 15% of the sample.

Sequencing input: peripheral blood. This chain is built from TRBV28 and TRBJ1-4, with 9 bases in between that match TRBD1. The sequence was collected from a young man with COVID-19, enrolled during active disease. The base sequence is TGTGCCAGCAGCACACAGGGGGCGCGTACTAATGAAAAACTGTTTTTT. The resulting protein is CASSTQGARTNEKLFF.